This T cell receptor beta chain was found in a study of blood T cells in healthy people across ages. Remarks on this clonotype: The antigen remains unidentified.

A second roughly 6 to 12 cycle PCR used barcoded and J-beta primers. TCRdb fed the 5' RACE reads into MiXCR, producing one record per CDR3 protein. The sample records under 1,100,000 distinct CDR3 sequences, almost 25% being singletons. Study results and caveats: Across samples, TCR beta diversity tracked strongly with naive T cell percentage.

These data also featured in a second study, about T cells of mothers and their children.

The sequenced sample was blood. This receptor was identified in a girl aged 2-9 years in good health.

In nucleotides, the CDR3 is TGTGCCACCAGCAGGGGGACAGGGTCGAGCGAGACCCAGTACTTC. Translation: CATSRGTGSSETQYF. The rearrangement joins TRBV15 to TRBJ2-5; 9 positions match TRBD1. CDR3 length: 15 amino acids. CDR1 LNHNV and CDR2 YYDKDF come from the germline V gene (reference sequence). The junction had 7 bases not matched to a gene; V was cut back by 3 bases and J by 5 bases. The full variable domain, its missing parts supplied by reference TRBV15 and TRBJ2-5, is DAMVIQNPRYQVTQFGKPVTLSCSQTLNHNVMYWYQQKSSQAPKLLFHYYDKDFNNEADTPDNFQSRRPNTSFCFLDIRSPGLGDTAMYLCATSRGTGSSETQYFGPGTRLLVL.